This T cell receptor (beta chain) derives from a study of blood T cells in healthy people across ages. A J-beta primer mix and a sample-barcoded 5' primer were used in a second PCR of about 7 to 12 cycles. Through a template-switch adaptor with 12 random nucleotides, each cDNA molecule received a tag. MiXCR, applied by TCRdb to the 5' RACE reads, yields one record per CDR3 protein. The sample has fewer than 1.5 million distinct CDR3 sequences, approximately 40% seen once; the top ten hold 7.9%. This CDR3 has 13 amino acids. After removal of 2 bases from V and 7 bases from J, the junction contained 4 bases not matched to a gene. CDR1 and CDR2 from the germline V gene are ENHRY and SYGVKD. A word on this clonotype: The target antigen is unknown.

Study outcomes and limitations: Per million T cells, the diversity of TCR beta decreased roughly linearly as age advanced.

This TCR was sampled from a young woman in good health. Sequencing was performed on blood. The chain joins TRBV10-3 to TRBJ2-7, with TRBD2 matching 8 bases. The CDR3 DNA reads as TGTGCCATCAGTGAGGCCGGGACTAGTGAGCAGTACTTC. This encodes CAISEAGTSEQYF.